This TCR beta chain originates from a study of blood T cell repertoires in COVID-19. Background on the study: There were acute and convalescent COVID-19 samples, and they came from the United States, Italy and Spain. Sources were T cells, B-cell-depleted T cells, or PBMCs; the material itself was cDNA or gDNA.

Here immunoSEQ multiplex PCR was the method, and the copy in TCRdb shows in-frame clones only, minus some. The table shows 150,000 to 200,000 clones, with 75% to 85% occurring only once. The CDR3 extends over 15 amino acids. The V end was cut by 3 bases, the J end by 0 bases, with 11 bases between. Germline CDR1 is KGHSH and CDR2 is LQKENI. This clonotype originated in an older woman with COVID-19, enrolled during active disease. This rearrangement joins TRBV18 to TRBJ1-2; D not resolved. Sequenced material: peripheral blood. The CDR3, as DNA: TGTGCCAGCTCACCTCAGTCTCAAACTAACTATGGCTACACCTTC. This codes for CASSPQSQTNYGYTF.